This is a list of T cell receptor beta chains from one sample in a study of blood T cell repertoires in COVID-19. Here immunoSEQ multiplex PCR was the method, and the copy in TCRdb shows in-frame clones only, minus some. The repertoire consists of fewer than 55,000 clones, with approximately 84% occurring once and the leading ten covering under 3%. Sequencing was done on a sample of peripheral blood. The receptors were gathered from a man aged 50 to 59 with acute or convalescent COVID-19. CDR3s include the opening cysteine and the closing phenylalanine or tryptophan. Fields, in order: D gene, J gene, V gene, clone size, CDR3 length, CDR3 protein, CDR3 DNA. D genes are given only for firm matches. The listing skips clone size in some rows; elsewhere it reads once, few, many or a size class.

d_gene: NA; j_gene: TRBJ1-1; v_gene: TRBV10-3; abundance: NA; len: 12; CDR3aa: CAISESRAEAFF; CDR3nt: TGTGCCATCAGTGAGTCGAGGGCCGAAGCTTTCTTT
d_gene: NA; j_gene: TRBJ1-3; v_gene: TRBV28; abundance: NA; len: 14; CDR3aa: CASTNAGRLDTIYF; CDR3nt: TGTGCCAGCACTAATGCGGGACGGCTAGACACCATATATTTT
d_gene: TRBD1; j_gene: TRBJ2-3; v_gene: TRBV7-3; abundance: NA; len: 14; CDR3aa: CASSFEGAGDTQYF; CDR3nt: TGTGCCAGCAGTTTTGAGGGGGCGGGAGATACGCAGTATTTT
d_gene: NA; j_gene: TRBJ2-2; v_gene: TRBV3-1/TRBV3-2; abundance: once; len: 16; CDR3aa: CASSQGREGNTGELFF; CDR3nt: TGTGCCAGCAGCCAAGGGCGGGAAGGGAACACCGGGGAGCTGTTTTTT
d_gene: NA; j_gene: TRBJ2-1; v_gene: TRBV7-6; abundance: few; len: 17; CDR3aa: CASSLGRGGEAPNEQFF; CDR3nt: TGTGCCAGCAGCTTAGGGAGGGGGGGGGAGGCCCCCAATGAGCAGTTCTTC
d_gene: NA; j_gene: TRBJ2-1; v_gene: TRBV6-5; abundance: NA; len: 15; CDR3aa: CASSYTQVFYNEQFF; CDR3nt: TGTGCCAGCAGTTATACCCAGGTTTTTTACAATGAGCAGTTCTTC
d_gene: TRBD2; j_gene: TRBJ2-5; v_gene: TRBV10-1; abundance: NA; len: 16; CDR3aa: CASRGRGAGAQETQYF; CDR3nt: TGCGCCAGCAGAGGACGAGGAGCGGGGGCACAAGAGACCCAGTACTTC
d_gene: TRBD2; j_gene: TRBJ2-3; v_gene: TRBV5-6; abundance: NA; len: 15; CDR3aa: CASSLSLAGTDTQYF; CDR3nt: TGTGCCAGCAGCTTGTCACTAGCGGGAACAGATACGCAGTATTTT
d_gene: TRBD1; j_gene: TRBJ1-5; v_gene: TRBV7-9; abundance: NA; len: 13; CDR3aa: CASSSGQGQPQHF; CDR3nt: TGTGCCAGCAGCTCTGGACAGGGACAGCCCCAGCATTTT
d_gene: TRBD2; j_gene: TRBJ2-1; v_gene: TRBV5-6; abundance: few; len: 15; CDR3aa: CASSPGLAADNEQFF; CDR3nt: TGTGCCAGCAGCCCGGGACTAGCGGCTGACAATGAGCAGTTCTTC
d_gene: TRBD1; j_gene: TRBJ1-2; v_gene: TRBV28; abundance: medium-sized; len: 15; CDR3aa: CASSLTGTSSEGYTF; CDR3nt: TGTGCCAGCAGTTTGACAGGGACCAGCTCTGAAGGCTACACCTTC
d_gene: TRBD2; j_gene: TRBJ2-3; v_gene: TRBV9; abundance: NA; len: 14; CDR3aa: CASSVGLAGDTQYF; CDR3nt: TGTGCCAGCAGCGTAGGGCTAGCGGGCGATACGCAGTATTTT
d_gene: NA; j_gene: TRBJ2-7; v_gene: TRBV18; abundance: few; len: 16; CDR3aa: CASSPLTGVRAYEQYF; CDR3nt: TGTGCCAGCTCACCCCTGACCGGGGTTAGAGCTTACGAGCAGTACTTC
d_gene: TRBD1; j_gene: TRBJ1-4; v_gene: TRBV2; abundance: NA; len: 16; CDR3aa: CANSRGPQGENEKLFF; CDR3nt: TGTGCCAACAGCAGAGGGCCACAGGGGGAGAATGAAAAACTGTTTTTT
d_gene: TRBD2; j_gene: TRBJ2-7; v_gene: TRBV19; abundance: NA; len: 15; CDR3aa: CASSSSGRSSYEQYF; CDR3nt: TGTGCCAGTAGTTCTAGCGGGCGGAGCTCCTACGAGCAGTACTTC
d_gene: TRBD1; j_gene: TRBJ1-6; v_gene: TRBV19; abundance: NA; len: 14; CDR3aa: CASTPGQGYSPLHF; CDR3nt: TGTGCCAGTACCCCGGGACAGGGCTATTCACCCCTCCACTTT